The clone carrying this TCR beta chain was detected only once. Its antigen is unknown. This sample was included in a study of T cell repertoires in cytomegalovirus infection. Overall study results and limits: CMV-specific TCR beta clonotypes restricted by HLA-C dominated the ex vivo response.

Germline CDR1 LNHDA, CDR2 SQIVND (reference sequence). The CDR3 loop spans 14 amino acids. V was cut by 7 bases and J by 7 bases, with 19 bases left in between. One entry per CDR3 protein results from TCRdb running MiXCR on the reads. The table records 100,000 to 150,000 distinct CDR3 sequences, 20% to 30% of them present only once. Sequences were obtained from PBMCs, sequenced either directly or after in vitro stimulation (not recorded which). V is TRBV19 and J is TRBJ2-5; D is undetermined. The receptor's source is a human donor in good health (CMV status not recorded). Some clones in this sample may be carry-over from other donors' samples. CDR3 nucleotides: TGTGCCAGTAACCTCGGGCCCGCGGACGGGACCCAGTACTTC. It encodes CASNLGPADGTQYF.